The 19 T cell receptor beta chains in this list originate from one sample, sequenced in a study of T cell changes during pregnancy in multiple sclerosis. TCRdb keeps only in-frame clones here, not all; method: immunoSEQ multiplex PCR. The sample records some 90,000 clones, about nine tenths being singletons. The sequences come from peripheral blood, collected after pregnancy. These receptors were taken from a female donor in good health, enrolled as a control in a pregnancy study.

V usage is TRBV7-2 and J usage is TRBJ2-3; 15 bases line up with TRBD2. The CDR3 loop spans 17 amino acids. In germline, CDR1 is SGHTA, CDR2 FQGNSA. With V trimmed by 7 bases and J by 3 bases, 8 bases remained unmatched. The chain's CDR3 is CASIETGLAGGTDTQYF. The CDR3 region has the DNA TGTGCCAGCATCGAGACGGGACTAGCGGGGGGAACAGATACGCAGTATTTT.

The CDR3 nucleotides are TGCGCCAGCAGCCAAGATTGGGCCAGGTGGAATGAAAAACTGTTTTTT. Its protein is CASSQDWARWNEKLFF. This chain links TRBV4-3 with TRBJ1-4, with D hard to call. CDR3 length equals 16 residues. CDR1 and CDR2 from the germline V gene are LGHNA and YSLEER. The V and J ends lost 0 bases and 5 bases respectively, with 13 bases between them.

The chain combines TRBV19 with TRBJ1-2, with D unclear. V lost 7 bases and J 2 bases, leaving 14 bases between the germline ends. Germline values: CDR1 LNHDA, CDR2 SQIVND (reference sequence). The CDR3 covers 14 residues. The CDR3 DNA follows: TGTGCCAGTAAACTGGGGAGACTAAACTATGGCTACACCTTC. Its translation is CASKLGRLNYGYTF.

The V and J genes are TRBV29-1 and TRBJ1-2; D may be TRBD1 (6 bases). Germline CDR1 reads SQVTM; CDR2 reads ANQGSEA. This CDR3 is 13 amino acids long. Trimming removed 4 bases from V and 5 bases from J, with 14 bases in between. As DNA, the CDR3 is TGCAGCGTTGGGGGACACTCGACGTATGGCTACACCTTC. Translating gives CSVGGHSTYGYTF. Full variable domain (rest looked up from reference TRBV29-1 and TRBJ1-2): SAVISQKPSRDICQRGTSLTIQCQVDSQVTMMFWYRQQPGQSLTLIATANQGSEATYESGFVIDKFPISRPNLTFSTLTVSNMSPEDSSIYLCSVGGHSTYGYTFGSGTRLTVV.

The rearrangement links TRBV5-4 to TRBJ2-5, with D uncertain. V lost 1 base and J 2 bases, leaving 6 bases between the germline ends. The CDR3 has 13 residues. In germline, CDR1 is SGHNT, CDR2 YYREEE (reference sequence). The CDR3 loop reads CASSLWLQETQYF. In DNA, the CDR3 is TGTGCCAGCAGCTTGTGGCTGCAAGAGACCCAGTACTTC. The variable domain in full, completed from reference TRBV5-4 and TRBJ2-5, reads ETGVTQSPTHLIKTRGQQVTLRCSSQSGHNTVSWYQQALGQGPQFIFQYYREEENGRGNFPPRFSGLQFPNYSSELNVNALELDDSALYLCASSLWLQETQYFGPGTRLLVL.

V usage is TRBV27 and J usage is TRBJ1-5; D perhaps matches TRBD1 (6 bases). The germline gives CDR1 MNHEY, CDR2 SMNVEV (reference sequence). The CDR3 has 13 amino acids. V was clipped by 6 bases and J by 4 bases, with 10 bases between them. The CDR3 protein is CASRATGNQPQHF. The CDR3 DNA follows: TGTGCCAGCAGAGCAACAGGGAATCAGCCCCAGCATTTT.

V usage is TRBV5-1 and J usage is TRBJ1-2; the match to TRBD1 covers 9 bases. CDR3 length: 14 amino acids. The junction had 3 bases not matched to a gene; V was cut back by 0 bases and J by 6 bases. From germline, CDR1 is SGHRS and CDR2 YFSETQ. CDR3 sequence reads: CASSLGDRADGYTF. CDR3 coding DNA: TGCGCCAGCAGCTTGGGGGACAGGGCCGATGGCTACACCTTC.

This chain links TRBV4-1 with TRBJ2-7, with TRBD2 as a possible D gene (5 bases). The CDR3 runs to 15 residues. Germline-derived CDR1 and CDR2 are MGHRA and YSYEKL. V was trimmed by 3 bases and J by 6 bases, leaving 18 bases between them. CDR3 in DNA: TGCGCCAGCAGCCAGGGAGCGTCACTCGGTGGCGAGCAGTACTTC. Encoded protein: CASSQGASLGGEQYF.

The chain combines TRBV4-3 with TRBJ1-4; D unclear. CDR1 and CDR2 from the germline V gene are LGHNA and YSLEER. The CDR3 sequence is 19 residues long. The V and J ends lost 0 bases and 7 bases respectively, with 24 bases between them. CDR3 bases: TGCGCCAGCAGCCAAGATTCGGCGCGGGATCCCACCTTAAGTGAAAAACTGTTTTTT. Protein sequence: CASSQDSARDPTLSEKLFF.

The rearrangement links TRBV7-2 to TRBJ1-5; D not certain. This CDR3 region has 13 residues. Trimming took off 1 base at V and 7 bases at J, with 8 bases between the two ends. Per the germline V gene, CDR1 is SGHTA and CDR2 is FQGNSA. CDR3 residues: CASSLGGLQPQHF. CDR3 sequence (DNA): TGTGCCAGCAGCTTAGGAGGGTTACAGCCCCAGCATTTT.

The chain links TRBV19 to TRBJ2-6; 7 bases fit TRBD1. This CDR3 region has 17 residues. Germline V gene lookup returns CDR1 LNHDA and CDR2 SQIVND (reference sequence). Losses at the gene ends were 4 bases for V and 0 bases for J; bases not matched to a gene: 6. CDR3 nucleotide sequence: TGTGCCAGTAGTAGGGGACAGCAACCCTCTGGGGCCAACGTCCTGACTTTC. Translating it yields CASSRGQQPSGANVLTF.

J is TRBJ1-1 and V is TRBV9; TRBD1 matches at 7 bases. Per germline, CDR1 SGDLS and CDR2 YYNGEE. Trimming took 0 bases from V and 10 from J; bases not matched to a gene: 9. The CDR3 is 14 residues long. The CDR3 region has the DNA TGTGCCAGCAGCGTAGCGGGCCAGGGACAGAGAGCTTTCTTT. This translates into CASSVAGQGQRAFF.

This chain links TRBV4-3 with TRBJ2-3; 14 bases map to TRBD2. The CDR3 has 16 amino acids. The trim removed 4 bases at V and 4 bases at J, leaving 4 bases unmatched. Germline V gene sequence: CDR1 LGHNA, CDR2 YSLEER. Here the CDR3 reads CASSPLGLAGADTQYF. The CDR3 nucleotides read TGCGCCAGCAGCCCCCTGGGACTAGCGGGGGCAGATACGCAGTATTTT.

V usage is TRBV7-9 and J usage is TRBJ2-4, with 8 nucleotides matching TRBD2. Germline V CDR1 and CDR2: SEHNR, FQNEAQ (reference sequence). J gave up 5 bases and V 4 bases, and 10 bases lay outside the gene matches. CDR3 size: 16 residues. CDR3 loop: CASSSGGEAQENIQYF. As DNA, the CDR3 is TGTGCCAGCAGCTCGGGGGGGGAAGCCCAAGAAAACATTCAGTACTTC.

The chain employs TRBV6-1 and TRBJ1-5, with 8 bases lining up with TRBD1. The ends lost 9 bases at V and 0 bases at J; junction bases unmatched: 4. The CDR3 covers 14 residues. The germline V gene encodes CDR1 MNHNS and CDR2 SASEGT. In DNA form, the CDR3 reads TGTGCCAGTTGGGACAGGCCTAGCAATCAGCCCCAGCATTTT. This sequence encodes CASWDRPSNQPQHF.

The chain uses TRBV6-4 and TRBJ2-2, with D possibly TRBD2 on 6 matching bases. The V gene's germline CDR1 is MRHNA and CDR2 SNTAGT. This CDR3 is 15 amino acids long. The germline V and J ends were trimmed by 3 bases and 6 bases, with 14 bases remaining between them. CDR3 region: CASSEEGGGAGELFF. CDR3 in DNA: TGTGCCAGCAGTGAAGAGGGCGGAGGGGCCGGGGAGCTGTTTTTT.

The V call is TRBV20-1, the J call TRBJ1-2; no definite D call. CDR3 length: 10 amino acids. CDR1 DFQATT and CDR2 SNEGSKA come from the germline V gene (reference sequence). The V gene lost 1 base and the J gene lost 8 bases, with 5 bases spanning the gap. CDR3 residues: CSARVLGYTF. Here the CDR3 DNA reads TGCAGTGCTAGAGTCTTGGGCTACACCTTC.

The chain joins TRBV4-1 to TRBJ2-5; 10 bases fit TRBD2. The CDR3 sequence is 14 residues long. Germline V gene sequence: CDR1 MGHRA, CDR2 YSYEKL. V gave up 4 bases and J gave up 5 bases; unmatched junction bases: 4. The CDR3 reads CASSRAGGGETQYF. The CDR3 DNA reads as TGCGCCAGCAGCCGAGCGGGGGGGGGTGAGACCCAGTACTTC.

The chain carries TRBV7-2 and TRBJ1-1, with a tentative D call TRBD1 (6 bases). The CDR3 consists of 16 residues. CDR1 is SGHTA, CDR2 FQGNSA, per germline. The V and J ends lost 2 bases and 5 bases respectively, with 18 bases between them. The CDR3 sequence is CASSLSRRGGTTEAFF. In nucleotides, the CDR3 is TGTGCCAGCAGCTTATCCCGCAGGGGTGGTACGACTGAAGCTTTCTTT.